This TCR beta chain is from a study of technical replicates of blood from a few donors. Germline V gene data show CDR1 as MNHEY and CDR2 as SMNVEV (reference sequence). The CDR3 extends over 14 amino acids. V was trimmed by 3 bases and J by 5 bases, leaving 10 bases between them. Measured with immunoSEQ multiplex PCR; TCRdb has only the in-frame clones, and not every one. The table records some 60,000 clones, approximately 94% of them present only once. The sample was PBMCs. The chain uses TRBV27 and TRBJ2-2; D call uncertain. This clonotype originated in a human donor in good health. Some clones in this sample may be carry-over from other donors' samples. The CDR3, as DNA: TGTGCCAGCAGTTTGGATTACGGGACCGGGGAGCTGTTTTTT. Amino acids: CASSLDYGTGELFF.